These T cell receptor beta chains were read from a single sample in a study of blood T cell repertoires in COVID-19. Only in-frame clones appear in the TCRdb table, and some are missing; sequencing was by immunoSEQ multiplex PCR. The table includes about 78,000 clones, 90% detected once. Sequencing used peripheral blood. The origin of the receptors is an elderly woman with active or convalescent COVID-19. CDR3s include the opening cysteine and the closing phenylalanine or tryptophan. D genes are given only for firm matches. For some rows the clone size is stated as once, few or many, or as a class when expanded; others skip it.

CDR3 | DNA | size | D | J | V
CASSLLTGNNEQFF | TGCGCCAGCAGCTTGTTGACAGGGAACAATGAGCAGTTCTTC | - | TRBD1 | TRBJ2-1 | TRBV5-1
CASRISGRVDEQYF | TGTGCCAGCCGAATTAGCGGGAGGGTCGACGAGCAGTACTTC | - | TRBD2 | TRBJ2-7 | TRBV28
CASSFGTGGEKLFF | TGCGCCAGCAGCTTCGGGACAGGGGGCGAAAAACTGTTTTTT | - | TRBD1 | TRBJ1-4 | TRBV5-1
CASSSDRATDTQYF | TGTGCCAGCAGTTCGGACAGGGCCACAGATACGCAGTATTTT | - | TRBD1 | TRBJ2-3 | TRBV6-5
CASRAAGQGNTEAFF | TGTGCCAGCAGGGCGGCGGGACAGGGGAACACTGAAGCTTTCTTT | - | TRBD1 | TRBJ1-1 | TRBV6-5
CASSLWTAPDYGYTF | TGTGCCAGCAGTTTATGGACAGCTCCTGACTATGGCTACACCTTC | - | - | TRBJ1-2 | TRBV28
CASSQDRENTEAFF | TGTGCCAGCAGCCAAGACAGGGAGAACACTGAAGCTTTCTTT | - | - | TRBJ1-1 | TRBV4-2
CASTAPGQDGNQPQHF | TGTGCCAGCACCGCTCCTGGACAGGATGGCAATCAGCCCCAGCATTTT | - | TRBD1 | TRBJ1-5 | TRBV9
CASSSQENGEQFF | TGTGCCAGCTCATCACAGGAAAACGGGGAGCAGTTCTTC | - | - | TRBJ2-1 | TRBV18
CASSPGTGGEKLFF | TGCGCCAGCAGCCCCGGGACAGGGGGTGAAAAACTGTTTTTT | - | TRBD1 | TRBJ1-4 | TRBV10-1
CASSPGGTGRTLEQYF | TGTGCCAGCAGCCCCGGTGGGACAGGCCGAACCCTCGAGCAGTACTTC | - | TRBD1 | TRBJ2-7 | TRBV28
CASSPGVGSYNEQFF | TGTGCCAGCAGCCCAGGGGTGGGCTCCTACAATGAGCAGTTCTTC | - | - | TRBJ2-1 | TRBV11-2
CASSSGTGNYGYTF | TGCGCCAGCAGCTCAGGGACAGGGAACTATGGCTACACCTTC | - | TRBD1 | TRBJ1-2 | TRBV5-1
CAWEQGNEKLFF | TGTGCCTGGGAGCAGGGTAATGAAAAACTGTTTTTT | - | - | TRBJ1-4 | TRBV30
CASSLHRTGGGFDTEAFF | TGCGCCAGCAGCTTGCATAGGACAGGGGGAGGTTTCGACACTGAAGCTTTCTTT | - | TRBD1 | TRBJ1-1 | TRBV5-1
CASSIGSAGVYEQYF | TGTGCCAGTAGTATAGGTTCAGCGGGAGTCTACGAGCAGTACTTC | - | TRBD2 | TRBJ2-7 | TRBV19
CASSLALRDGNQPQHF | TGTGCCAGCAGCTTAGCTCTCAGGGATGGCAATCAGCCCCAGCATTTT | - | - | TRBJ1-5 | TRBV7-2
CASTRQGARNTEAFF | TGTGCCAGCACCCGACAGGGGGCGCGAAACACTGAAGCTTTCTTT | - | TRBD1 | TRBJ1-1 | TRBV7-9
CAWSVRNTEAFF | TGTGCCTGGAGTGTCAGGAACACTGAAGCTTTCTTT | - | - | TRBJ1-1 | TRBV30
CASSESPLWSSYEQYF | TGTGCCAGCAGTGAGTCCCCCCTCTGGAGCTCCTACGAGCAGTACTTC | - | - | TRBJ2-7 | TRBV2
CASSLGSRGNNQPQHF | TGTGCCAGCAGCTTGGGGAGCCGGGGTAACAATCAGCCCCAGCATTTT | - | - | TRBJ1-5 | TRBV5-5
CASSRTAGNYEQYF | TGTGCCAGTAGCCGGACAGCAGGAAATTACGAGCAGTACTTC | - | - | TRBJ2-7 | TRBV19
CAWSKLQGALNYGYTF | TGTGCCTGGAGCAAATTACAGGGGGCGCTTAACTATGGCTACACCTTC | once | TRBD1 | TRBJ1-2 | TRBV30
CASSRQGTTGANVLTF | TGTGCCAGCAGCCGACAGGGGACCACTGGGGCCAACGTCCTGACTTTC | - | TRBD1 | TRBJ2-6 | TRBV6-6
CASSSQGAGETQYF | TGTGCTAGCAGCTCCCAGGGTGCTGGGGAGACCCAGTACTTC | medium-sized | - | TRBJ2-5 | TRBV7-7
CASSQDMRERSYEQYF | TGTGCCAGCAGCCAAGATATGAGGGAGCGCTCCTACGAGCAGTACTTC | - | - | TRBJ2-7 | TRBV14
CASSLASDTQYF | TGCGCCAGCAGCTTGGCATCAGATACGCAGTATTTT | - | - | TRBJ2-3 | TRBV5-1
CASSPGLMGGEQFF | TGCGCCAGCAGCCCCGGCCTTATGGGAGGTGAGCAGTTCTTC | - | - | TRBJ2-1 | TRBV4-1
CASENPSSGGSNEQFF | TGTGCCAGCGAAAACCCCTCTAGCGGGGGATCCAATGAGCAGTTCTTC | - | TRBD2 | TRBJ2-1 | TRBV7-8
CASSLHGVDEQYF | TGTGCCAGCAGCCTCCACGGAGTCGACGAGCAGTACTTC | - | - | TRBJ2-7 | TRBV5-4
CASSLGRQGNTIYF | TGCGCCAGCAGCTTGGGCCGCCAGGGGAACACCATATATTTT | - | - | TRBJ1-3 | TRBV5-1
CASSIDGAGGGTGELFF | TGTGCCAGTAGTATAGATGGGGCGGGAGGCGGAACCGGGGAGCTGTTTTTT | - | TRBD2 | TRBJ2-2 | TRBV19
CASSPNCWTGGNYGYTF | TGTGCCAGCAGCCCGAACTGTTGGACAGGGGGTAACTATGGCTACACCTTC | once | TRBD1 | TRBJ1-2 | TRBV11-3
CASSFGQGNSNQPQHF | TGTGCCAGCAGCTTCGGACAGGGGAATAGCAATCAGCCCCAGCATTTT | - | TRBD1 | TRBJ1-5 | TRBV7-2
CASSQGTSVNNEQFF | TGCGCCAGCAGCCAAGGGACTAGCGTTAACAATGAGCAGTTCTTC | - | TRBD2 | TRBJ2-1 | TRBV4-3
CSAARETQYF | TGCAGTGCTGCGAGGGAGACCCAGTACTTC | - | - | TRBJ2-5 | TRBV20-1
CASSQVPPGGNEQFF | TGCGCCAGCAGCCAAGTCCCCCCAGGGGGGAATGAGCAGTTCTTC | - | - | TRBJ2-1 | TRBV4-3
CASSLNPGQGLSGYGYTF | TGTGCCAGCAGTCTAAACCCGGGACAGGGCTTATCGGGCTATGGCTACACCTTC | - | TRBD1 | TRBJ1-2 | TRBV28
CASQGGLNEKLFF | TGTGCCAGTCAGGGGGGACTTAATGAAAAACTGTTTTTT | few | TRBD1 | TRBJ1-4 | TRBV2
CASSQGSGRGFDEQFF | TGCGCCAGCAGCCAAGGGTCAGGGAGGGGATTCGATGAGCAGTTCTTC | - | TRBD2 | TRBJ2-1 | TRBV4-3
CASSPRLQPGTF | TGTGCCAGCTCACCACGGTTACAACCAGGCACCTTC | - | - | TRBJ1-2 | TRBV18
CASSAGTSGIHNEQFF | TGTGCCAGTAGTGCAGGGACTAGCGGGATCCACAATGAGCAGTTCTTC | - | TRBD2 | TRBJ2-1 | TRBV19
CASSSQTNEKLFF | TGTGCCAGCAGTTCACAAACTAATGAAAAACTGTTTTTT | - | - | TRBJ1-4 | TRBV28
CSVDADGGEQYF | TGCAGCGTTGATGCCGACGGCGGGGAGCAGTACTTC | - | - | TRBJ2-7 | TRBV29-1
CASRAGARMNTEAFF | TGTGCCAGCAGAGCAGGGGCCCGAATGAACACTGAAGCTTTCTTT | - | - | TRBJ1-1 | TRBV27
CATSDRDRVYGYTF | TGTGCCACCAGCGACCGGGACAGGGTCTATGGCTACACCTTC | - | TRBD1 | TRBJ1-2 | TRBV15
CASSPGTSQAEDTQYF | TGTGCCAGCAGCCCGGGGACTAGTCAGGCGGAAGATACGCAGTATTTT | - | TRBD2 | TRBJ2-3 | TRBV7-9
CASTTGGTGELFF | TGTGCCAGCACCACGGGTGGCACCGGGGAGCTGTTTTTT | - | - | TRBJ2-2 | TRBV12-3/TRBV12-4
CASSPGGQETQYF | TGCGCCAGCAGCCCCGGCGGCCAAGAGACCCAGTACTTC | - | - | TRBJ2-5 | TRBV5-1
CASRRSLRDRVFYGNQPQHF | TGTGCCAGCAGAAGATCACTTCGGGACAGGGTTTTTTATGGCAATCAGCCCCAGCATTTT | - | TRBD1 | TRBJ1-5 | TRBV28
CASSLLPGLAGAVGGELFF | TGTGCCAGCAGCCTTCTTCCGGGACTAGCGGGAGCCGTCGGCGGGGAGCTGTTTTTT | - | TRBD2 | TRBJ2-2 | TRBV9